One sample yielded the 25 T cell receptor beta chains listed below, sequenced in a study of PD-1 blockade in classical Hodgkin lymphoma. Produced via immunoSEQ multiplex PCR; TCRdb's table is partial and in-frame only. This sample has around 26,000 clones; roughly 86% occur once, and the top ten carry roughly 10%. Autologous stem cell transplantation was followed by relapse in every patient, and brentuximab vedotin exposure varied. The specimen was peripheral blood mononuclear cells (PBMCs), collected before the second cycle of nivolumab. These receptors came from a human donor with classical Hodgkin lymphoma.

This clone was seen a handful of times. V usage is TRBV28 and J usage is TRBJ1-5, with D unclear. CDR3 length equals 13 residues. V shed 7 bases and J shed 7 bases, with 14 bases lying between them. Germline CDR1 and CDR2: MDHEN and SYDVKM. CDR3 region: CASTLQVTQPQHF. The CDR3, as DNA: TGTGCCAGCACCCTACAAGTTACGCAGCCCCAGCATTTT.

In this sample, this clone turned up a few times. The chain carries TRBV2 and TRBJ1-3, with D perhaps matching TRBD1 (5 bases). Germline V CDR1 and CDR2: SNHLY, FYNNEI. This CDR3 has 17 amino acids. V dropped 1 base and J dropped 8 bases, with 21 bases sitting between them. The CDR3 DNA follows: TGTGCCAGCAGTGAAGGGGGCAGCGACCGTCTCGGGGACACCATATATTTT. Its protein product is CASSEGGSDRLGDTIYF.

J is TRBJ2-7 and V is TRBV11-2; TRBD2 is a possible D gene (6 bases). The V end was cut by 4 bases, the J end by 5 bases, with 15 bases between. Per germline, CDR1 SGHAT and CDR2 FQNNGV. The CDR3 spans 14 residues. The CDR3 reads CASSSRTTGDEQYF. CDR3 in DNA: TGTGCCAGCAGCTCCCGGACTACCGGGGACGAGCAGTACTTC.

The chain is built from TRBV5-1 and TRBJ2-2; D is undetermined. V was clipped by 4 bases and J by 6 bases, with 10 bases between them. Germline V gene lookup returns CDR1 SGHRS and CDR2 YFSETQ. The CDR3 contains 13 residues. Here the CDR3 reads CASSASGPGELFF. DNA of the CDR3: TGCGCCAGCAGCGCCTCGGGCCCCGGGGAGCTGTTTTTT.

This clone has a single count. The chain uses TRBV12-5 and TRBJ2-1; 12 bases align to TRBD2. Trimming cost V 6 bases and J 7 bases; bases outside gene matches: 7. The CDR3 contains 15 residues. Germline assignment: CDR1 LGHNT and CDR2 FRNRAP. CDR3 nucleotide sequence: TGTGCTAGTGGCCGTAACCTAGCGGGGGGGAATGAGCAGTTCTTC. As protein: CASGRNLAGGNEQFF.

This clone was seen more than once but under ten times. The V gene is TRBV11-2, the J gene TRBJ2-7; no definite D call. V shed 1 base and J shed 1 base, with 5 bases lying between them. The length of the CDR3 is 13 residues. CDR1 and CDR2 from the germline V gene are SGHAT and FQNNGV. The CDR3 DNA sequence: TGTGCCAGCAGCTTAGGTCCATCCTACGAGCAGTACTTC. Translating it yields CASSLGPSYEQYF.

The chain joins TRBV11-1 to TRBJ2-3, with 11 nucleotides matching TRBD1. Germline V gives CDR1 SGHAT, CDR2 FQDESV (reference sequence). CDR3 length: 18 residues. J was trimmed by 0 bases and V by 2 bases; bases with no gene match: 7. The CDR3 protein is CASSLFPRTGGSTDTQYF. The CDR3 DNA reads TGTGCCAGCAGCTTATTCCCTCGGACAGGGGGCAGCACAGATACGCAGTATTTT.

The chain couples TRBV7-2 to TRBJ2-3; a weak D match, TRBD1 (5 bases). V was shortened by 3 bases and J by 2 bases, with 12 bases between the two germline ends. The germline V gene encodes CDR1 SGHTA and CDR2 FQGNSA. The CDR3 totals 15 residues. In DNA, the CDR3 is TGTGCCAGCAGCTTGCAAAGGGGCTTCACAGATACGCAGTATTTT. Its translation is CASSLQRGFTDTQYF. Supplemented by reference TRBV7-2 and TRBJ2-3, the full variable domain reads GAGVSQSPSNKVTEKGKDVELRCDPISGHTALYWYRQSLGQGLEFLIYFQGNSAPDKSGLPSDRFSAERTGGSVSTLTIQRTQQEDSAVYLCASSLQRGFTDTQYFGPGTRLTVL.

This clone has just one count. The V and J genes are TRBV27 and TRBJ2-2; D gene uncertain. The CDR3 has 14 residues. The V and J ends lost 6 bases and 0 bases respectively, with 8 bases between them. CDR1 MNHEY and CDR2 SMNVEV come from the germline V gene (reference sequence). CDR3 coding DNA: TGTGCCAGCAGCTTCACAGCGAACACCGGGGAGCTGTTTTTT. Translation: CASSFTANTGELFF.

The rearrangement uses TRBV9 and TRBJ1-5, with 10 bases aligning to TRBD1. The germline V gene has CDR1 SGDLS and CDR2 YYNGEE. The CDR3 extends over 14 amino acids. The ends lost 3 bases at V and 8 bases at J; junction bases unmatched: 5. The CDR3 loop is CASSAWDRGEPQHF. The CDR3 nucleotides read TGTGCCAGCAGCGCCTGGGACAGGGGTGAGCCCCAGCATTTT.

This chain connects TRBV5-6 to TRBJ1-3, with D unclear. Trimming cost V 2 bases and J 10 bases, with 10 bases left between them. CDR3 length equals 12 residues. The V gene's germline CDR1 is SGHDT and CDR2 YYEEEE. Here the CDR3 reads CASSLLVGTIYF. For the CDR3, the DNA is TGTGCCAGCAGCTTATTAGTCGGAACCATATATTTT.

Only one count was recorded for this clone. The rearrangement uses TRBV25-1 and TRBJ1-6; D possibly corresponds to TRBD1 (5 bases). The CDR3 spans 14 residues. Trimming cost V 1 base and J 7 bases, with 8 bases left between them. Per the germline V gene, CDR1 is MGHDK and CDR2 is SYGVNS. The CDR3 loop is CASSESGGNSPLHF. The CDR3 nucleotides are TGTGCCAGCAGTGAATCGGGGGGGAATTCACCCCTCCACTTT.

About this clone itself: One end of the junction fails to match germline, which may point to a read error. Other DNA sequences in this sample translate to the same CDR3. V gene TRBV14 combines with J gene TRBJ1-3; no clear D gene. Germline CDR1 is SGHDN and CDR2 is FVKESK. The CDR3 consists of 14 residues. The CDR3 here is CASSQLSDGNTIYF. The CDR3 coding sequence is TGCGCCAGCAGCCAACTCTCGGATGGAAACACCATATATTTT.

CDR3 protein: CASSMQAANNEQFF. DNA of the CDR3: TGTGCCAGTAGTATGCAAGCTGCGAACAATGAGCAGTTCTTC. The chain recombines TRBV19 with TRBJ2-1; no firm D call. Germline V gene sequence: CDR1 LNHDA, CDR2 SQIVND (reference sequence). There are 14 residues in the CDR3. Trimming left V 3 bases short and J 5 bases short, with 11 bases between.

The V gene is TRBV12-5, the J gene TRBJ2-7; 7 bases match TRBD2. CDR1 and CDR2 from the germline V gene are LGHNT and FRNRAP. After removal of 7 bases from V and 4 bases from J, the junction contained 10 bases not matched to a gene. The CDR3 is made up of 14 amino acids. The CDR3 bases are TGTGCTAGTGCCCTCAGGGCGGGGGATTACGAGCAGTACTTC. Translated: CASALRAGDYEQYF.

The chain combines TRBV6-4 with TRBJ2-7, with 7 bases matching TRBD1. Germline V gene data show CDR1 as MRHNA and CDR2 as SNTAGT. The CDR3 totals 13 residues. Unmatched junction bases numbered 2, after V lost 0 bases and J lost 6 bases. CDR3 sequence (DNA): TGTGCCAGCAGTGACTCGCCAGGGGGCGAGCAGTACTTC. This sequence encodes CASSDSPGGEQYF.

V is TRBV4-1 and J is TRBJ1-5, with D unresolved. Per the germline V gene, CDR1 is MGHRA and CDR2 is YSYEKL. The germline V and J ends were trimmed by 0 bases and 6 bases, with 12 bases remaining between them. The CDR3 covers 15 residues. CDR3 coding DNA: TGCGCCAGCAGCCAAGATCCGGGGATTGGTCAGCCCCAGCATTTT. Translating gives CASSQDPGIGQPQHF.

This chain links TRBV28 with TRBJ1-1, with D perhaps matching TRBD1 (6 bases). Per germline, CDR1 MDHEN and CDR2 SYDVKM. The CDR3 is 15 amino acids. V lost 7 bases and J lost 3, with 18 bases in between. The CDR3 DNA reads TGTGCCAGCACCGAGGGGGGCAGGAGGGACACTGAAGCTTTCTTT. This sequence encodes CASTEGGRRDTEAFF.

The genes are TRBV28 and TRBJ1-5, with D possibly TRBD1 on 6 matching bases. V lost 5 bases to trimming and J lost 0 bases, with 23 bases between them. Looked up from germline, CDR1 is MDHEN and CDR2 is SYDVKM. The length of the CDR3 is 19 residues. CDR3 in amino acids: CASSIRRRQGGYSNQPQHF. The CDR3 coding sequence is TGTGCCAGCAGTATTCGGCGCCGCCAAGGGGGTTATAGCAATCAGCCCCAGCATTTT.

This chain links TRBV7-9 with TRBJ1-2, with D maybe TRBD1 (6 bases). Germline V CDR1 and CDR2: SEHNR, FQNEAQ (reference sequence). The CDR3 is 15 amino acids. Trimming removed 3 bases from V and 3 bases from J, with 14 bases in between. The CDR3 nucleotides are TGTGCCAGCAGCTTCCAGGGGCAGCGAGACTATGGCTACACCTTC. This translates into CASSFQGQRDYGYTF.

The CDR3 here is CASNNRNTIYF. The CDR3, as DNA: TGTGCCAGCAATAACCGAAACACCATATATTTT. The chain is built from TRBV2 and TRBJ1-3; D not certain. With 7 bases removed from V and 5 bases from J, the gap between germline ends came to 6 bases. Germline assignment: CDR1 SNHLY and CDR2 FYNNEI. The length of the CDR3 is 11 residues.

CDR3 in DNA: TGTGCCAGCAGCGGACTAGCGGGGGGCCCCAATGAGCAGTTCTTC. Its protein is CASSGLAGGPNEQFF. This chain joins TRBV7-9 and TRBJ2-1, with TRBD2 matching 14 bases. J gave up 6 bases and V 5 bases, and 3 bases lay outside the gene matches. Germline lookup yields CDR1 SEHNR and CDR2 FQNEAQ (reference sequence). This CDR3 contains 15 residues.

V and J are TRBV9 and TRBJ2-5, with D hard to call. Trimming left V 3 bases short and J 0 bases short, with 3 bases between. The CDR3 spans 12 residues. In germline, CDR1 is SGDLS, CDR2 YYNGEE. The CDR3 reads CASSGDQETQYF. CDR3 nucleotides: TGTGCCAGCAGCGGGGACCAAGAGACCCAGTACTTC.

The genes are TRBV9 and TRBJ2-3; D uncertain. V dropped 0 bases and J dropped 4 bases, with 3 bases sitting between them. The CDR3 runs 12 residues. CDR1 is SGDLS, CDR2 YYNGEE, per germline. CDR3 region: CASSVDSDTQYF. For the CDR3, the DNA is TGTGCCAGCAGCGTAGATTCAGATACGCAGTATTTT.

This chain links TRBV11-2 with TRBJ2-7, with 7 bases lining up with TRBD1. The trim removed 3 bases at V and 0 bases at J, leaving 5 bases unmatched. The CDR3 runs to 15 residues. Germline values: CDR1 SGHAT, CDR2 FQNNGV. The CDR3 DNA follows: TGTGCCAGCAGCTTCGTCGGGACAGTCTCCTACGAGCAGTACTTC. This codes for CASSFVGTVSYEQYF.